This section outlines one T cell receptor beta chain sequence together with its context. These data belong to a study of T cells in Graves' hyperthyroidism and ophthalmopathy. The CDR3 sequence is 14 residues long. Germline-derived CDR1 and CDR2 are SEHNR and FQNEAQ (reference sequence). V was cut by 2 bases and J by 7 bases, with 14 bases left in between. Fresh 10 ml peripheral blood yielded PBMCs. RNA transcripts were the template for amplifying TCR beta CDR3 regions. Researchers ran a first-round RT-PCR on the TCR CDR3 using the HTBI primer set. Each CDR3 protein is one row after TCRdb ran MiXCR on the multiplex PCR reads. The data contain about 400,000 distinct CDR3 sequences, around an eighth of them singletons.

The clonotype was recovered from a man aged 45 to 65 with Graves' ophthalmopathy. This chain connects TRBV7-9 to TRBJ1-2; D is unclear. The sequenced sample consisted of blood. The CDR3 reads CASSLPREAGGYTF. CDR3 in DNA: TGTGCCAGCAGCTTACCAAGGGAGGCCGGTGGCTACACCTTC.